This TCR beta chain was recovered during a study of blood T cell repertoires in COVID-19. About the study: The study drew acute and convalescent COVID-19 samples from the United States, Italy and Spain. In each case, the material was cDNA or gDNA derived from T cells, B-cell-depleted T cells, or PBMCs.

In the authors' workflow: Using reference gene primer amplification, nucleated cell counts were estimated. Sequencing used immunoSEQ multiplex PCR; TCRdb keeps in-frame clones, though not all of them. That table furnishes V, J and clone size, whereas the DNA furnished D and trimming. The sample consists of about 62,000 clones, 65% to 85% of them appearing once. Germline V gives CDR1 KGHDR, CDR2 SFDVKD. The CDR3 is 20 residues long. Unmatched junction bases numbered 20, after V lost 5 bases and J lost 8 bases. This sequence joins TRBV24-1 and TRBJ2-1; 13 nucleotides match TRBD2. The sequencing input was peripheral blood. The TCR was taken from a woman between 45 and 65 years old with active or convalescent COVID-19. The CDR3 DNA reads TGTGCCACCAGTGGTACGGGACTAGCGGGACGTTGGGGGAAGGGCCATGAGCAGTTCTTC. Protein product: CATSGTGLAGRWGKGHEQFF.